The 24 T cell receptor beta chains reported below all come from one sample, sequenced in a study of T cells after yellow fever vaccination. TCRdb independently ran MiXCR on the 5' RACE reads; one entry per CDR3 protein. The sample has 500,000 to 650,000 distinct CDR3 sequences, roughly 14% seen once. The sample here was PBMCs, taken on the day of the yellow fever booster vaccination. These receptors were obtained from a man aged 30 to 39 who received the YFV17D yellow fever vaccine.

This clonotype was picked up many times. The chain joins TRBV5-1 to TRBJ2-7, with D possibly being TRBD1 (6 bases). This CDR3 has 13 residues. Germline V gene lookup returns CDR1 SGHRS and CDR2 YFSETQ. V was clipped by 4 bases and J by 4 bases, with 12 bases between them. The CDR3 loop is CASSTGQIYEQYF. CDR3 bases: TGCGCCAGCAGCACGGGACAAATTTACGAGCAGTACTTC. The variable domain in full, with the rest retrieved from reference TRBV5-1 and TRBJ2-7, is KAGVTQTPRYLIKTRGQQVTLSCSPISGHRSVSWYQQTPGQGLQFLFEYFSETQRNKGNFPGRFSGRQFSNSRSEMNVSTLELGDSALYLCASSTGQIYEQYFGPGTRLTVT.

This clonotype came up a few times. V is TRBV7-2 and J is TRBJ2-3, with a tentative D call TRBD2 (6 bases). The CDR3 loop spans 16 amino acids. Germline CDR1 is SGHTA and CDR2 is FQGNSA. Trimming took 5 bases from V and 4 from J, leaving 19 bases between them. The CDR3 nucleotides read TGTGCCAGCAGCCCTAGCGTAAAACCGGGGCCAGATACGCAGTATTTT. This codes for CASSPSVKPGPDTQYF.

The chain recombines TRBV15 with TRBJ1-2; 10 bases line up with TRBD1. The CDR3 sequence is 14 residues long. Germline V lookup: CDR1 LNHNV, CDR2 YYDKDF (reference sequence). The ends lost 2 bases at V and 6 bases at J; junction bases unmatched: 3. CDR3 region: CATSRRDRGHGYTF. The CDR3 nucleotides read TGTGCCACCAGCAGAAGGGACAGGGGCCATGGCTACACCTTC.

This chain connects TRBV7-2 to TRBJ2-5, with TRBD2 as a possible D gene (6 bases). CDR3 length: 15 amino acids. Looked up from germline, CDR1 is SGHTA and CDR2 is FQGNSA. V was trimmed by 3 bases and J by 5 bases, leaving 16 bases between them. The CDR3 sequence is CASSFYSGRGETQYF. CDR3 DNA: TGTGCCAGCAGCTTTTATAGCGGTCGAGGGGAGACCCAGTACTTC.

This clonotype was observed a handful of times. The V call is TRBV6-2 or TRBV6-3, the J call TRBJ2-3; D may be TRBD1 (6 bases). The CDR3 is 12 amino acids. With 7 bases removed from V and 5 bases from J, the gap between germline ends came to 10 bases. Germline V lookup: CDR1 MNHEY, CDR2 SVGEGT. The DNA for the CDR3 is TGTGCCAGCATGGACAGCCGAGATACGCAGTATTTT. Translating it yields CASMDSRDTQYF.

This clonotype has only a few counts. The chain links TRBV7-9 to TRBJ1-5, with D unresolved. Trimming removed 5 bases from V and 5 bases from J, with 10 bases in between. The CDR3 sequence is 13 residues long. Germline values: CDR1 SEHNR, CDR2 FQNEAQ (reference sequence). The CDR3 nucleotides read TGTGCCAGCAGCCAGGACTGGGATCAGCCCCAGCATTTT. Translation gives CASSQDWDQPQHF.

This clonotype was counted only a few times. CDR3 DNA sequence: TGTGCCAGCAGCGCCGGAGCGGGAAGCGACGAGCAGTACTTC. Protein sequence: CASSAGAGSDEQYF. The rearrangement links TRBV9 to TRBJ2-7, with 7 bases lining up with TRBD2. The length of the CDR3 is 14 residues. Germline values: CDR1 SGDLS, CDR2 YYNGEE. V trimming: 3 bases; J trimming: 5 bases; junction bases outside the gene matches: 8.

This clonotype was observed a few times. This sequence joins TRBV5-4 and TRBJ2-2, with D maybe TRBD1 (6 bases). V lost 2 bases, J lost 1 base, and 9 bases lay in between. Germline V CDR1 and CDR2: SGHNT, YYREEE (reference sequence). The CDR3 totals 15 residues. The CDR3 sequence is CASSFQGQNTGELFF. CDR3 bases: TGTGCCAGCAGCTTTCAGGGGCAGAACACCGGGGAGCTGTTTTTT.

This clonotype appeared a few times. This chain uses TRBV20-1 with TRBJ2-4; weak D call: TRBD2 (5 bases). Germline CDR1 and CDR2: DFQATT and SNEGSKA (reference sequence). The CDR3 consists of 17 residues. V dropped 0 bases and J dropped 0 bases, with 15 bases sitting between them. CDR3 sequence reads: CSARDLVRGLAKNIQYF. CDR3 nucleotides: TGCAGTGCTAGAGATCTGGTGAGAGGACTAGCCAAAAACATTCAGTACTTC.

This chain links TRBV20-1 with TRBJ2-3; D is tentatively TRBD1 or TRBD2 (5 bases each). Germline V gene lookup returns CDR1 DFQATT and CDR2 SNEGSKA (reference sequence). The CDR3 has 13 residues. Trimming left V 6 bases short and J 5 bases short, with 15 bases between. In nucleotides, the CDR3 is TGCAGTGCCTATAGGGGAGCAAGAGATACGCAGTATTTT. Its protein product is CSAYRGARDTQYF.

This clonotype was counted between two and nine times. The chain links TRBV7-2 to TRBJ2-1; D is perhaps TRBD2 (5 bases). Trimming left V 0 bases short and J 0 bases short, with 6 bases between. Germline assignment: CDR1 SGHTA and CDR2 FQGNSA. This CDR3 is built from 15 residues. As DNA, the CDR3 is TGTGCCAGCAGCTTAGCAGCGGCCTCCTACAATGAGCAGTTCTTC. Encoded protein: CASSLAAASYNEQFF. Full variable domain (outside the CDR3, taken from reference TRBV7-2 and TRBJ2-1): GAGVSQSPSNKVTEKGKDVELRCDPISGHTALYWYRQSLGQGLEFLIYFQGNSAPDKSGLPSDRFSAERTGGSVSTLTIQRTQQEDSAVYLCASSLAAASYNEQFFGPGTRLTVL.

The J gene is TRBJ2-3, the V gene TRBV11-2; D possibly corresponds to TRBD1 (5 bases). The CDR3 runs 12 residues. Germline CDR1 and CDR2: SGHAT and FQNNGV. V lost 6 bases to trimming and J lost 3 bases, with 7 bases between them. The CDR3 here is CASRRQTDTQYF. Written as DNA, the CDR3 is TGTGCCAGCAGGAGACAGACAGATACGCAGTATTTT.

CDR3 protein: CASSPRQGTIGELFF. In DNA, the CDR3 is TGTGCCAGCAGCCCCCGACAGGGCACAATCGGGGAGCTGTTTTTT. The V gene is TRBV9, the J gene TRBJ2-2, with 7 bases aligning to TRBD1. Losses at the gene ends were 4 bases for V and 7 bases for J; bases not matched to a gene: 10. CDR3 length: 15 amino acids. Germline CDR1 is SGDLS and CDR2 is YYNGEE.

This clonotype showed up just a few times. This chain joins TRBV29-1 and TRBJ2-7; no clear D gene. The V and J ends lost 7 bases and 5 bases respectively, with 18 bases between them. The length of the CDR3 is 13 residues. The germline CDR1 and CDR2 sequences are SQVTM and ANQGSEA. As DNA, the CDR3 is TGCAGCGCTGCGTGGGCCGGGTTCGACGAGCAGTACTTC. Translated, it gives CSAAWAGFDEQYF.

This clonotype was counted a few times. The chain has TRBV30 and TRBJ2-1; D not certain. The CDR3 runs to 11 residues. The germline V gene has CDR1 GTSNPN and CDR2 SVGIG (reference sequence). Deletions cut 2 bases from V and 7 bases from J, with 6 bases between. The CDR3 coding sequence is TGTGCCTGGAGTTCCTCTAATGAGCAGTTCTTC. Translating it yields CAWSSSNEQFF.

The genes are TRBV5-1 and TRBJ1-1; no clear D. V lost 0 bases to trimming and J lost 5 bases, with 23 bases between them. The CDR3 extends over 18 amino acids. The V gene's germline CDR1 is SGHRS and CDR2 YFSETQ. CDR3: CASSLVGLNPVAKTEAFF. In DNA form, the CDR3 reads TGCGCCAGCAGCTTGGTTGGGTTGAATCCTGTCGCGAAAACTGAAGCTTTCTTT.

The rearrangement links TRBV7-2 to TRBJ2-3; D is unresolved. From germline, CDR1 is SGHTA and CDR2 FQGNSA. The CDR3 has 14 residues. Trimming stripped 6 bases from V and 6 bases from J, with 16 bases between. CDR3 coding DNA: TGTGCCAGCAGGTCGAACTTGGTTTCGGATACGCAGTATTTT. Protein product: CASRSNLVSDTQYF.

The chain combines TRBV11-2 with TRBJ2-1, with D uncertain. The V end was cut by 8 bases, the J end by 0 bases, with 14 bases between. CDR1 is SGHAT, CDR2 FQNNGV, per germline. The CDR3 has 15 residues. The DNA for the CDR3 is TGTGCCAGCCTTAAGGGCGGAAGCTCCTACAATGAGCAGTTCTTC. Amino acid sequence: CASLKGGSSYNEQFF.

The chain employs TRBV27 and TRBJ2-7; D is unresolved. Germline lookup yields CDR1 MNHEY and CDR2 SMNVEV (reference sequence). This CDR3 is built from 13 residues. V lost 5 bases and J lost 2, with 10 bases in between. In nucleotides, the CDR3 is TGTGCCAGCAGTCCAAACCTTGCCTACGAGCAGTACTTC. As protein: CASSPNLAYEQYF.

Only a few counts were recorded for this clonotype. V gene TRBV7-6 combines with J gene TRBJ2-3, with D possibly being TRBD2 (5 bases). The CDR3 is made up of 16 amino acids. Trimming stripped 5 bases from V and 3 bases from J, with 18 bases between. Per germline, CDR1 SGHVS and CDR2 FNYEAQ. The chain's CDR3 is CASSTLGSSATDTQYF. CDR3 nucleotides: TGTGCCAGCAGCACGCTGGGTAGTAGCGCGACAGATACGCAGTATTTT.

This clonotype was counted a few times. This chain joins TRBV6-1 and TRBJ2-2; TRBD1 aligns across 7 bases. This CDR3 has 16 residues. CDR1 and CDR2 (germline): MNHNS, SASEGT. The trim removed 6 bases at V and 1 base at J, leaving 8 bases unmatched. The CDR3 sequence: CASRTGTAQNTGELFF. The CDR3 nucleotides read TGTGCCAGCAGAACCGGGACAGCACAGAACACCGGGGAGCTGTTTTTT.

This clonotype was picked up a small number of times. This rearrangement joins TRBV5-1 to TRBJ1-1, with D tentatively TRBD1 (6 bases). Germline CDR1 and CDR2: SGHRS and YFSETQ. CDR3 length: 13 residues. The V end lost 1 base, the J end lost 7 bases, and 11 bases lay between the germline ends. CDR3: CASSLTGKGEAFF. Here the CDR3 DNA reads TGCGCCAGCAGCTTGACAGGGAAAGGTGAAGCTTTCTTT.

This rearrangement joins TRBV13 to TRBJ1-1; 9 positions match TRBD1. Germline lookup yields CDR1 PRHDT and CDR2 FYEKMQ (reference sequence). V shed 5 bases, J shed 0 bases, and the junction held 7 bases outside the gene matches. The length of the CDR3 is 16 residues. The CDR3 is CASSPQTGGMNTEAFF. CDR3 bases: TGTGCCAGCAGCCCTCAGACAGGGGGTATGAACACTGAAGCTTTCTTT.

This clonotype has just a few counts. The rearrangement links TRBV9 to TRBJ2-7; a possible D gene is TRBD2 (6 bases). The V gene's germline CDR1 is SGDLS and CDR2 YYNGEE. The CDR3 has 14 residues. V was cut by 0 bases and J by 4 bases, with 11 bases left in between. The CDR3: CASSVEVSGYEQYF. CDR3 DNA: TGTGCCAGCAGCGTAGAAGTTAGCGGATACGAGCAGTACTTC. The full variable domain, with the rest looked up from reference TRBV9 and TRBJ2-7, is DSGVTQTPKHLITATGQRVTLRCSPRSGDLSVYWYQQSLDQGLQFLIQYYNGEERAKGNILERFSAQQFPDLHSELNLSSLELGDSALYFCASSVEVSGYEQYFGPGTRLTVT.